These T cell receptor beta chains were read from a single sample in a study of shared clonotypes between healthy human individuals. Profiling relied on immunoSEQ multiplex PCR, and the TCRdb table lists in-frame clones only, not all of them. The data show around 2,000,000 clones, with approximately 94% seen just once and approximately 1.2% held by the top ten. Material for sequencing was naive CD8+ T cells sorted from blood. These receptors all come from a man between 18 and 29 years old in good health. Both conserved end residues are part of each CDR3. A D gene is named only where the DNA matches it firmly. Clone size appears in some rows only: once, few, many, or a class for an expanded clone.

clone size | J gene | D gene | V gene | CDR3 DNA | CDR3 protein
. | TRBJ2-3 | . | TRBV19 | TGTGCCAGCCAGGGCACGTGGTGGCAGGGAACAGATACGCAGTATTTT | CASQGTWWQGTDTQYF
. | TRBJ1-1 | . | TRBV6-1 | TGTGCCAGCAGCTTCAGGGTGAACACTGAAGCTTTCTTT | CASSFRVNTEAFF
once | TRBJ2-7 | . | TRBV9 | TGTGCCAGCAGCGCCTCTTCCGATGGGGCCTACGAGCAGTACTTC | CASSASSDGAYEQYF
once | TRBJ2-7 | TRBD1 | TRBV9 | TGTGCCAGCAGCGCCTCCGGACAGGCTGTCGCCTACGAGCAGTACTTC | CASSASGQAVAYEQYF
. | TRBJ2-2 | TRBD2 | TRBV27 | TGTGCCAGCAGTTCACCGGGACTAGAAGGTTCTGGGGAGCTGTTTTTT | CASSSPGLEGSGELFF
. | TRBJ2-7 | . | TRBV11-2 | TGTGCCAGCAGCTTAGGCAACTCCTACGAGCAGTACTTC | CASSLGNSYEQYF
. | TRBJ2-2 | . | TRBV4-2 | TGTGCCAGCCATTGGAGGCTTAACACCGGGGAGCTGTTTTTT | CASHWRLNTGELFF
once | TRBJ1-1 | . | TRBV19 | TGTGCCAGTAGTATAGGACCATTGAACACTAAAGCTTTCTTT | CASSIGPLNTKAFF
once | TRBJ2-3 | TRBD2 | TRBV6-6 | TGTGCCAGCAGTCCGCGGGAGGGCCCAAGCACAGATACGCAGTATTTT | CASSPREGPSTDTQYF
. | TRBJ1-1 | . | TRBV30 | TGTGCCTGGAGTATTTGGAGGAACACTGAAGCTTTCTTT | CAWSIWRNTEAFF
once | TRBJ2-5 | TRBD2 | TRBV11-2 | TGTGCCAGCACGGGGGGGGGCCTGGAGACCCAGTACTTC | CASTGGGLETQYF
. | TRBJ2-2 | . | TRBV7-9 | TGTGCCAGCAGCCCGGCCGACGGGACAATCTTTAGGACCGGGGAGCTGTTTTTT | CASSPADGTIFRTGELFF
. | TRBJ2-7 | TRBD2 | TRBV7-2 | TGTGCCAGCAGCTTAGCGCGGGAGGGGCCTTCCTACGAGCAGTACTTC | CASSLAREGPSYEQYF
. | TRBJ2-3 | TRBD2 | TRBV9 | TGTGCCAGCAGCGTAAGCGGGGGAAGCACAGATACGCAGTATTTT | CASSVSGGSTDTQYF
. | TRBJ2-2 | . | TRBV6-6 | TGTGCCAGCACCCCGAGCACCGGGGAGCTGTTTTTT | CASTPSTGELFF
once | TRBJ2-5 | . | TRBV30 | TGTGCCCATGGGGAAGAGACCCAGTACTTC | CAHGEETQYF